This note documents a single T cell receptor beta chain sequence. TCRdb ran MiXCR on the 5' RACE reads and lists one entry per CDR3 protein. The data show under 15,000 distinct CDR3 sequences, roughly half seen once. V lost 5 bases, J lost 0 bases, and 5 bases stayed unmatched. Germline CDR1 is SGHTA and CDR2 is FQGNSA. The CDR3 consists of 15 residues. Tregs were sorted as CD4+CD25+CD127-/low cells. The rearrangement links TRBV7-2 to TRBJ2-3; 7 bases match TRBD1. The TCR comes from a female donor with breast cancer. The material sequenced was tumor-infiltrating Tregs sorted from the breast tumor. The CDR3 nucleotides are TGTGCCAGCAGCCCCGACAGGGCGAGCACAGATACGCAGTATTTT. Protein sequence: CASSPDRASTDTQYF.